The T cell receptor beta chain described here comes from a study of blood T cell repertoires in COVID-19. Only one count was recorded for this clone. Using immunoSEQ multiplex PCR, the repertoire was profiled, and TCRdb retains in-frame clones only, with some absent. The sample contains 130,000 to 150,000 clones, 75% to 85% of which appear only once. The receptor was derived from a man between 65 and 85 years old who had recovered from COVID-19. The sequenced material came from peripheral blood.

The CDR3 sequence: CASTPEAGWETQYF. DNA for the CDR3: TGTGCCAGCACCCCGGAGGCAGGCTGGGAGACCCAGTACTTC. The chain uses TRBV7-9 and TRBJ2-5, with TRBD2 as a possible D gene (5 bases). This CDR3 contains 14 residues. With 7 bases removed from V and 5 bases from J, the gap between germline ends came to 17 bases. Germline assignment: CDR1 SEHNR and CDR2 FQNEAQ (reference sequence). Supplemented by reference TRBV7-9 and TRBJ2-5, the full variable domain reads DTGVSQNPRHKITKRGQNVTFRCDPISEHNRLYWYRQTLGQGPEFLTYFQNEAQLEKSRLLSDRFSAERPKGSFSTLEIQRTEQGDSAMYLCASTPEAGWETQYFGPGTRLLVL.